Sequencing of this T cell receptor (beta chain) was carried out in a study of T cell responses to AZD1222 COVID-19 vaccine. Regarding the study as a whole: The donor group comprised mostly white British people and more females; the analysis possibly underestimated clonal diversity. Across spike, vaccine-associated CD4 TCRs were found, dominant at 160-218 and 743-854. Nearly half of spike-specific TCRs reportedly target variant regions that are unmutated in the B.1.351 and B.1.1.7 variants. Baseline antibody screening turned up just six seropositive AZD1222 recipients.

V lost 4 bases, J lost 1 base, and 10 bases lay in between. CDR1 and CDR2 from the germline V gene are SGHDN and FVKESK. The CDR3 totals 14 residues. Of note for this clone: What it binds is unknown.

The data were produced by immunoSEQ multiplex PCR, yet TCRdb's version contains in-frame clones alone and is incomplete. The sample shows 90,000 to 120,000 clones, roughly 87% of them seen only once. This TCR was sampled from an adult in good health. This sequence joins TRBV14 and TRBJ1-1, with TRBD1 as a possible D gene (6 bases). This specimen was peripheral blood, taken on day 0 of AZD1222 vaccination. DNA of the CDR3: TGTGCCAGCAGCCCGAGGGGGTCGAACACTGAAGCTTTCTTT. The encoded protein is CASSPRGSNTEAFF. Full variable domain (outside the CDR3, taken from reference TRBV14 and TRBJ1-1): EAGVTQFPSHSVIEKGQTVTLRCDPISGHDNLYWYRRVMGKEIKFLLHFVKESKQDESGMPNNRFLAERTGGTYSTLKVQPAELEDSGVYFCASSPRGSNTEAFFGQGTRLTVV.